The entry that follows covers one TCR beta chain sequence. Its antigen remains unidentified. No per-base quality is available; no much larger clone lies one base away. The data derive from a study of blood T cell repertoires in COVID-19 (dated by TCRdb to about 2020). Describing the broader study: Samples covering the acute and convalescent phases of COVID-19 were provided by collaborators in the United States, Italy and Spain. The material from the prospective study consisted of cDNA or gDNA derived from T cells, B-cell-depleted T cells, or PBMCs. The dataset comprised deeply sampled blood TCRbeta repertoires from subjects exposed to, actively infected with, or recovered from COVID-19. The repertoires were released in a freely available public database intended as a resource for research on the immune response to SARS-CoV-2. Samples were obtained from the ongoing ImmuneRACE study (first 160 participants) and from over 1,000 subjects provided by 6 global collaborators. Sample metadata almost always included a de-identified subject ID, COVID-19 status, age in years and sex. Where available, HLA class I and class II types were taken from metadata supplied by the sample provider and were not determined by assay-based typing.

CDR1 and CDR2, looked up from the germline V gene, are SGHRS and YFSETQ. The CDR3, cysteine through phenylalanine, is 15 amino acids long. Kept here is only the CDR3 DNA, which spans 45 bases and is read in frame from base 1. The trim is 4 bases for V and 4 bases for J, with a gap of 17 bases between the germline ends. The collaborating institutions used their own protocols to collect whole blood in K2EDTA tubes. For TCRbeta analysis, collaborators shipped samples in one of three forms: frozen whole blood, isolated PBMCs, or DNA extracted from either of those sample types. Broad study findings and their caveats: The quantity of clinical and demographic metadata differed by source and by participant and was supplied without curation.

The immunoSEQ Assay, a bias-controlled multiplex PCR, was used to amplify TCRbeta CDR3 regions from genomic DNA. Per the authors' processing: The number of nucleated cells in each sample was estimated from the amplification of reference gene primers within the assay. Sequence reads were collapsed and filtered to measure the absolute abundance of every unique TCRbeta CDR3 rearrangement. For each sample, productive Simpson clonality was calculated as the square root of Simpson's diversity index over productive rearrangements. The table was pulled from immuneACCESS by TCRdb, which kept in-frame rearrangements only. Such tables lose some clones; where checked, under half of the loss comes from unresolved V genes, and the rest has no known cause. V and J calls and clone size come straight from that table; D and trimming were deduced from the DNA. The sample table shows about 150,000 clones, and approximately 84% are seen once. Clones ranked in the top ten supply approximately 40% of the sample.

The sample was peripheral blood. The sequence links TRBV5-1 to TRBJ1-2, with a tentative D gene TRBD1 over 5 matching bases. This receptor was identified in a human donor in a cohort sampled during active COVID-19. The CDR3 region has the sequence CASSPSSPRVYGYTF. The DNA reads as follows: TGCGCCAGCAGCCCCTCTTCACCCAGGGTCTATGGCTACACCTTC.